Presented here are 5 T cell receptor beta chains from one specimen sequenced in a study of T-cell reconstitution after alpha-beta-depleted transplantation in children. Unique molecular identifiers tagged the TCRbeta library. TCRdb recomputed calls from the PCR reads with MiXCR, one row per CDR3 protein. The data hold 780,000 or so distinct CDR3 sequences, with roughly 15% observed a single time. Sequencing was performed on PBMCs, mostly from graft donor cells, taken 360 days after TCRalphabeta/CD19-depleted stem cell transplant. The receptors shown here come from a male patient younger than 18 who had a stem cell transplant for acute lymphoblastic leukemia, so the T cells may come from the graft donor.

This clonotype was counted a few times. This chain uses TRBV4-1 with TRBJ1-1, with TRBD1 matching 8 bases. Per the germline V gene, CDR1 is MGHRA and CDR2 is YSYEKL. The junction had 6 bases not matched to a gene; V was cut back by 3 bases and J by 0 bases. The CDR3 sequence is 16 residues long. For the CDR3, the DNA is TGCGCCAGCAGCCACGGACAGGGCCGCATGAACACTGAAGCTTTCTTT. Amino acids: CASSHGQGRMNTEAFF.

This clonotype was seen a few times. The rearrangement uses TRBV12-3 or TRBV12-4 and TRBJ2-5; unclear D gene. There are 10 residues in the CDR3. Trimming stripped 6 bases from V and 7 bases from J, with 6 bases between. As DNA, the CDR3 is TGTGCCAGCAGCCCCCTGACCCAGTACTTC. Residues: CASSPLTQYF.

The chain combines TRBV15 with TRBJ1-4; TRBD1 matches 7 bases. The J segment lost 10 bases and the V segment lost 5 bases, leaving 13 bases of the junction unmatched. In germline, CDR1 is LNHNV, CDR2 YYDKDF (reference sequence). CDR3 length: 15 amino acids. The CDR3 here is CATSADREESGKLFF. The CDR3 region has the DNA TGTGCCACCAGCGCCGACAGGGAAGAAAGTGGAAAACTGTTTTTT. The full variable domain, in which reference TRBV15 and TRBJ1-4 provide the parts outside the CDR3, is DAMVIQNPRYQVTQFGKPVTLSCSQTLNHNVMYWYQQKSSQAPKLLFHYYDKDFNNEADTPDNFQSRRPNTSFCFLDIRSPGLGDTAMYLCATSADREESGKLFFGSGTQLSVL.

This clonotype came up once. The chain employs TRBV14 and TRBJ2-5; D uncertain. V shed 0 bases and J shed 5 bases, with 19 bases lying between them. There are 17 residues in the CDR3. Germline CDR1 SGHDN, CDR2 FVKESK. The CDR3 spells CASSQDQTIRFRETQYF. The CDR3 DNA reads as TGTGCCAGCAGCCAAGATCAAACAATTAGATTTCGGGAGACCCAGTACTTC.

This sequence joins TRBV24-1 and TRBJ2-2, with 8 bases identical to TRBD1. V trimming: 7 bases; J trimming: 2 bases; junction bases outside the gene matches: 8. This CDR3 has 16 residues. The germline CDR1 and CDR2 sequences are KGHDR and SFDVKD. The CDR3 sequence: CATRSGQGGNTGELFF. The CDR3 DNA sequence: TGTGCCACCAGGTCTGGACAGGGCGGTAACACCGGGGAGCTGTTTTTT.